Here is one T cell receptor (beta chain) with its context. The antigen it recognizes is unknown. No much larger clonotype is one base removed from it; base qualities were not supplied. The data originate from a study of OX40 agonist ivuxolimab in advanced cancers. General notes on the study: Ivuxolimab, which targeted the costimulatory receptor OX40 (CD134), was an agonistic, fully human IgG2 monoclonal antibody. Intravenous ivuxolimab was administered to patients every 2 weeks at six dose levels: 0.01, 0.1, 0.3, 1.5, 3 and 10 mg/kg. Among the roughly 52 dose-escalation patients, about 19 had hepatocellular carcinoma, 15 or so melanoma, 9 renal cell carcinoma and 9 head and neck cancer. The dose-escalation cohort was over 70% male with a mean age of roughly 60 years, ranging from roughly 23 to 79. Prior anti-PD-1, anti-PD-L1 or anti-CTLA-4 therapy was permitted, and checkpoint inhibitors had been received by under 50% of dose-escalation patients. Partial responses were achieved by three dose-escalation patients, of whom one had hepatocellular carcinoma and two had cutaneous melanoma. Peripheral TCRbeta sequencing aimed to test whether ivuxolimab altered TCR sequence diversity and caused clonal T-cell expansion. The paper describes the monotherapy dose-escalation part (N = 52 patients) of the phase I trial of ivuxolimab.

Genomic DNA was isolated from the sorted cells so that the TCRbeta CDR3 region could be sequenced. TCRbeta CDR3 regions were sequenced using the immunoSEQ Assay. This immuneACCESS table, as held by TCRdb, lists in-frame sequences with V and J called but not all clones. Of the missing ones, under half trace to an unresolved V gene in checked studies; the others have no known cause. A total of over 95,000 clones appear in this sample, approximately 90% of them only once. In total, the top ten clones hold roughly 0.79% of the sample. Overall results and qualifications from the work: At doses of 0.1 to 3.0 mg/kg, clonal expansion of both CD4+ and CD8+ blood T cells was observed from baseline to week 6. Partial responders in the 0.1-3.0 mg/kg groups had among the lowest normalized peripheral clonal expansion, especially among CD8+ T cells. The antigen specificity of the clonally expanded peripheral T cells was not determined. Low levels of normalized T-cell clonal expansion were also seen in some nonresponding patients. After ivuxolimab, CD8+ T cells had more expanded clones than CD4+ T cells on average.

From the cysteine up to the phenylalanine, the CDR3 has a length of 15 residues. The CDR3 DNA has 45 bases and is translated from base 1. Via the germline V gene (reference sequence), CDR1 is LNHDA and CDR2 SQIVND. Trimming at the junction amounts to 2 bases on V and 7 bases on J, and the germline ends lie 14 bases apart. Patients with autoimmune disease history or receiving systemic immunosuppression were excluded from the trial. Peripheral blood for TCR sequencing was drawn from every dose cohort at baseline, at cycle 4 day 1 and at cycle 7 day 1. Samples were obtained from an open-label, multicenter, first-in-human phase I dose-escalation trial of ivuxolimab. Adults with locally advanced or metastatic melanoma, renal cell, hepatocellular, or head and neck squamous cell carcinoma were enrolled in the trial. Before TCR sequencing, CD4+ T cells and CD8+ T cells were sorted from peripheral blood as separate populations.

The clonotype comes from an adult with an advanced solid tumor such as melanoma, head and neck, liver or kidney cancer. Recombination linked TRBV19 to TRBJ1-4; a confident D gene designation cannot be given. The starting material was CD4+ or CD8+ T cells sorted from blood, obtained in a trial of the OX40 agonist ivuxolimab. The sequenced DNA is TGTGCCAGTAGTATACAAAGGGAAGTTGGTGAAAAACTGTTTTTT. It codes for CASSIQREVGEKLFF.